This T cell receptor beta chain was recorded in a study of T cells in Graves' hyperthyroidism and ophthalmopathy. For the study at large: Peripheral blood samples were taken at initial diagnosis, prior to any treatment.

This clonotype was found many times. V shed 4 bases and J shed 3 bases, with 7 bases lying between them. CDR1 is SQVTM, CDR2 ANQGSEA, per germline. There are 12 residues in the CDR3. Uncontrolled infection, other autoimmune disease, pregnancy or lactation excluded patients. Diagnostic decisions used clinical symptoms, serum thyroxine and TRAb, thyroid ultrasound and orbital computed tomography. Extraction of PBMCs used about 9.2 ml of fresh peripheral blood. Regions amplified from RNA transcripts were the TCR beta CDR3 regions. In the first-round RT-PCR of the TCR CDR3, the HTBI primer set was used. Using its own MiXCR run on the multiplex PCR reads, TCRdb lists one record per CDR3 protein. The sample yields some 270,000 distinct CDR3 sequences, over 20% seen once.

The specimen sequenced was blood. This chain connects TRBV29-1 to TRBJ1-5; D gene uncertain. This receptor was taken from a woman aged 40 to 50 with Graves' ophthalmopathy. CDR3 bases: TGCAGCGTTGGGTGGCACAATCAGCCCCAGCATTTT. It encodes CSVGWHNQPQHF. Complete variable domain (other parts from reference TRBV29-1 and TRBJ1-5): SAVISQKPSRDICQRGTSLTIQCQVDSQVTMMFWYRQQPGQSLTLIATANQGSEATYESGFVIDKFPISRPNLTFSTLTVSNMSPEDSSIYLCSVGWHNQPQHFGDGTRLSIL.